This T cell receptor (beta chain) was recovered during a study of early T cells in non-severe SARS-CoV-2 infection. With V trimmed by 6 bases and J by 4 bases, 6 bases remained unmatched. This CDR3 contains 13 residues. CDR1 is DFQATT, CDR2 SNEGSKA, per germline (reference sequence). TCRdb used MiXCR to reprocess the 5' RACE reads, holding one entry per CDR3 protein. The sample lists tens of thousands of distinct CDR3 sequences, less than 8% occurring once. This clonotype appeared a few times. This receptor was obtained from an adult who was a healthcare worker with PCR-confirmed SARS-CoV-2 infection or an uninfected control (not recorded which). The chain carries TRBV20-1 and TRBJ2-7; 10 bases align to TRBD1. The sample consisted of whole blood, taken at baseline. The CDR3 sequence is CSASTGGGYEQYF. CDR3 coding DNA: TGCAGTGCGTCGACAGGGGGCGGGTACGAGCAGTACTTC.